The T cell receptor beta chain described here comes from a study of blood T cell repertoires in COVID-19. In the authors' methods: Amplification of reference gene primers was used by the study to estimate nucleated cell counts. Profiling relied on immunoSEQ multiplex PCR, and the TCRdb table lists in-frame clones only, not all of them. That table supplies the V and J calls and clone size; D and trimming were determined from the DNA. This table has hundreds of thousands of clones, approximately 83% appearing once. This CDR3 comprises 16 residues. Trimming pared 0 bases from V and 8 bases from J, leaving 19 bases between. Germline CDR1 LGHNA, CDR2 YSLEER.

The source material was peripheral blood. This clonotype was sampled from a middle-aged woman with active or convalescent COVID-19. The chain uses TRBV4-3 and TRBJ1-2; tentatively, D is TRBD1 (6 bases). As DNA, the CDR3 is TGCGCCAGCAGCCAAGATCCCACAGGAATGGGGGCCGGCTACACCTTC. It codes for CASSQDPTGMGAGYTF.